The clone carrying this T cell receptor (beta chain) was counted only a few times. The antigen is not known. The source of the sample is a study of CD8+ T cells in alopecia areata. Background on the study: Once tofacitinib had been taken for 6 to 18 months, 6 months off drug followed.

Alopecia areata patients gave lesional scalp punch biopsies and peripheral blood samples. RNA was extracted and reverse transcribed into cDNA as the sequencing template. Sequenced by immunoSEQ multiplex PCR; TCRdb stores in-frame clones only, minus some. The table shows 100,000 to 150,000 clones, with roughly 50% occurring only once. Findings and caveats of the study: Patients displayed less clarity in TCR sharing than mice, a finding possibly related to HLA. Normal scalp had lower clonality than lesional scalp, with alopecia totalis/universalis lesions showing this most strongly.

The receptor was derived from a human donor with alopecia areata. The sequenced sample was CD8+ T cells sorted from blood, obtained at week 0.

CDR3 DNA sequence: TGTGCCAGCAGCCCAGATCCCGGGTCCCAGTACTTC. This sequence encodes CASSPDPGSQYF. The chain couples TRBV11-2 to TRBJ2-5; D call uncertain. V lost 5 bases, J lost 9 bases, and 13 bases lay in between. This CDR3 is built from 12 residues. CDR1 is SGHAT, CDR2 FQNNGV, per germline.